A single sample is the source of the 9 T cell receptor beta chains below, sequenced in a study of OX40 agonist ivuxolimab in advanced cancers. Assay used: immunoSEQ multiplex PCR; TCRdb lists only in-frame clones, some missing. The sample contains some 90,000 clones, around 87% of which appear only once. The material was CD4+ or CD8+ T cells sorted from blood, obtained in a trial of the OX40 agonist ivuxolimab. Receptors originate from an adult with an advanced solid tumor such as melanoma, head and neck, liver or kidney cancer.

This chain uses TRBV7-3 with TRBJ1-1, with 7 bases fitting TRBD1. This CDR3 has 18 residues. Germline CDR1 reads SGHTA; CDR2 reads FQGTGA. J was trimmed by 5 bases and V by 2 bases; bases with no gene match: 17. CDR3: CASSLVGRGRGAGTEAFF. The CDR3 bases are TGTGCCAGCAGCTTAGTCGGGAGGGGCAGGGGGGCTGGGACTGAAGCTTTCTTT.

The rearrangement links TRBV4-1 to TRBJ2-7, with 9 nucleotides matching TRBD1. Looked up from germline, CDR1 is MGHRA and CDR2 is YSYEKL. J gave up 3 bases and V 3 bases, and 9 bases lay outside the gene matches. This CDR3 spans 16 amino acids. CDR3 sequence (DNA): TGCGCCAGCAGCCACCGAACCGGGACAGGGCTCTACGAGCAGTACGTC. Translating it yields CASSHRTGTGLYEQYV.

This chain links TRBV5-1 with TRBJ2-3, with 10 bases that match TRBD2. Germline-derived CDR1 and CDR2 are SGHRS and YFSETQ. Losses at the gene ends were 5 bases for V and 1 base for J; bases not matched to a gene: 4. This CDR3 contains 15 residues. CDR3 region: CASSPGTSGTDTQYF. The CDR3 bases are TGCGCCAGCAGTCCCGGGACTAGCGGCACAGATACGCAGTATTTT.

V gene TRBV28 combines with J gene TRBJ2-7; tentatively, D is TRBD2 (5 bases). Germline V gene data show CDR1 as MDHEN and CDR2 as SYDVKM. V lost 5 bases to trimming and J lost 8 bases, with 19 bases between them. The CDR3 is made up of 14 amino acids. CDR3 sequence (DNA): TGTGCCAGCAGTGAGACCGGGAACATACCCCAGCAGTACGTC. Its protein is CASSETGNIPQQYV.

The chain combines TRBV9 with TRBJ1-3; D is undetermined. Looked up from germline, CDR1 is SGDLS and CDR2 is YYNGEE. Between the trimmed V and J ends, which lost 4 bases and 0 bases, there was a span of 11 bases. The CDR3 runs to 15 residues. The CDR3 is CASSTNSFSGNTIYF. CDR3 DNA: TGTGCCAGCAGCACCAACTCTTTCTCTGGAAACACCATATATTTT. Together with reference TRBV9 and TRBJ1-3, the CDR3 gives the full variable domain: DSGVTQTPKHLITATGQRVTLRCSPRSGDLSVYWYQQSLDQGLQFLIQYYNGEERAKGNILERFSAQQFPDLHSELNLSSLELGDSALYFCASSTNSFSGNTIYFGEGSWLTVV.

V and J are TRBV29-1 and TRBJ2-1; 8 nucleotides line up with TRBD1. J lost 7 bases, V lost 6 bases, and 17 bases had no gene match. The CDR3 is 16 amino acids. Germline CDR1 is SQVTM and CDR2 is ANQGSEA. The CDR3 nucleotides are TGCAGCGTACTAGACAGGGGTGCCGGGAGTGTAAATGAGCAGTTCTTC. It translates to CSVLDRGAGSVNEQFF.

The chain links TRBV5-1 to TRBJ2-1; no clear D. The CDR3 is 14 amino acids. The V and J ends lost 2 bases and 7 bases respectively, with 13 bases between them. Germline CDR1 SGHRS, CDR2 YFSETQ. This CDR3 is CASSFSIAWNEQFF. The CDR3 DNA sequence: TGCGCCAGCAGCTTCTCTATCGCCTGGAATGAGCAGTTCTTC.

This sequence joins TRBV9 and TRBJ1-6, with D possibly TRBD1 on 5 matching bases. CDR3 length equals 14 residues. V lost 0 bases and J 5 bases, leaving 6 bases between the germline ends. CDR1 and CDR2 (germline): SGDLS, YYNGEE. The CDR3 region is CASSVGTNNSPLHF. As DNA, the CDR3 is TGTGCCAGCAGCGTAGGGACAAATAATTCACCCCTCCACTTT.

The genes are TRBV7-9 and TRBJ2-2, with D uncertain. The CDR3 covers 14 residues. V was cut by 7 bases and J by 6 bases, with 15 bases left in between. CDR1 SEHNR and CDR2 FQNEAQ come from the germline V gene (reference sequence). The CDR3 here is CASTLMNDAGELFF. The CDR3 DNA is TGTGCCAGCACCCTTATGAACGACGCCGGGGAGCTGTTTTTT.